Below, 28 T cell receptor beta chains from the same sample are listed, as sequenced in a study of T cell responses to AZD1222 COVID-19 vaccine. Produced via immunoSEQ multiplex PCR; TCRdb's table is partial and in-frame only. The table has approximately 100,000 clones, around 90% seen once. The sequencing used peripheral blood, collected on day 0 of AZD1222 vaccination. The source of these receptors is an adult in good health.

This sequence joins TRBV6-1 and TRBJ1-1; D is possibly TRBD1 (5 bases). CDR3 length: 14 residues. In germline, CDR1 is MNHNS, CDR2 SASEGT. With 1 base removed from V and 5 bases from J, the gap between germline ends came to 11 bases. This CDR3 reads CASSEGGRGTEAFF. DNA of the CDR3: TGTGCCAGCAGTGAAGGGGGCCGAGGGACTGAAGCTTTCTTT.

The chain is built from TRBV23-1 and TRBJ2-7; D not certain. TRBV23-1 is sorted into the ORF group, with uncertain function. Trimming shortened V by 2 bases and J by 4 bases, and 21 bases separated the two germline ends. The CDR3 length is 17 residues. The CDR3 DNA reads as TGCGCCAGCAGTCAAGGTTTGTCAGCCCTACTGATTTACGAGCAGTACTTC. Translated: CASSQGLSALLIYEQYF.

CDR3 in amino acids: CASSSPSRGGPKGYF. The CDR3, as DNA: TGTGCCAGCAGTTCCCCCAGCCGGGGGGGCCCTAAAGGGTACTTC. The chain has TRBV6-2 or TRBV6-3 and TRBJ2-5, with 8 bases matching TRBD2. CDR3 length: 15 amino acids. After removal of 4 bases from V and 13 bases from J, the junction contained 17 bases not matched to a gene. Germline V gives CDR1 MNHEY, CDR2 SVGEGT.

CDR3 DNA sequence: TGTGCCAGCAGCGTAGCCCGGGGGGAAGAGACCCAGTACTTC. Residues: CASSVARGEETQYF. The chain combines TRBV9 with TRBJ2-5; 7 nucleotides line up with TRBD2. Germline CDR1 and CDR2: SGDLS and YYNGEE. The CDR3 length is 14 residues. V dropped 0 bases and J dropped 3; count of bases not matched to a gene: 2.

The V call is TRBV12-5, the J call TRBJ2-3; D possibly corresponds to TRBD1 (5 bases). Trimming cost V 6 bases and J 0 bases, with 7 bases left between them. Per germline, CDR1 LGHNT and CDR2 FRNRAP. CDR3 size: 13 residues. The DNA of the CDR3 is TGTGCTAGTGGCCGACAGAGCACAGATACGCAGTATTTT. This codes for CASGRQSTDTQYF.

This clone appeared a few times. V usage is TRBV9 and J usage is TRBJ1-1, with D possibly matching TRBD1 (6 bases). With 1 base removed from V and 0 bases from J, the gap between germline ends came to 10 bases. The germline gives CDR1 SGDLS, CDR2 YYNGEE. CDR3 length: 15 amino acids. In nucleotides, the CDR3 is TGTGCCAGCAGCGTACAGGGGAACATGAACACTGAAGCTTTCTTT. Translating gives CASSVQGNMNTEAFF. Full variable domain (outside the CDR3, taken from reference TRBV9 and TRBJ1-1): DSGVTQTPKHLITATGQRVTLRCSPRSGDLSVYWYQQSLDQGLQFLIQYYNGEERAKGNILERFSAQQFPDLHSELNLSSLELGDSALYFCASSVQGNMNTEAFFGQGTRLTVV.

The gene calls are TRBV5-8 and TRBJ1-5; 9 bases agree with TRBD1. The CDR3 runs to 17 residues. Germline lookup yields CDR1 SGHTS and CDR2 YDEGEE. Trimming at V came to 10 bases and at J to 5 bases, leaving 19 bases not matched to a gene. CDR3 in amino acids: CASDGTGISKLYQPQHF. CDR3 DNA: TGTGCCTCTGATGGGACAGGGATCTCAAAACTGTATCAGCCCCAGCATTTT.

This chain uses TRBV4-1 with TRBJ2-1; D may be TRBD1 or TRBD2 (5 bases each). The CDR3 is made up of 20 amino acids. The germline V and J ends were trimmed by 3 bases and 0 bases, with 24 bases remaining between them. CDR1 MGHRA and CDR2 YSYEKL come from the germline V gene. The CDR3 DNA is TGCGCCAGCAGCCATCTCCCAATATTCCGGGGCCGGAGCTCCTACAATGAGCAGTTCTTC. Its protein is CASSHLPIFRGRSSYNEQFF.

J is TRBJ2-1 and V is TRBV20-1; TRBD2 agrees at 10 bases. V shed 3 bases, J shed 7 bases, and the junction held 12 bases outside the gene matches. CDR1 and CDR2 from the germline V gene are DFQATT and SNEGSKA (reference sequence). The CDR3 is 16 amino acids. The DNA of the CDR3 is TGCAGTGCTAGTGGAGCGGGGGGGCCCTCTTTAAATGAGCAGTTCTTC. Its translation: CSASGAGGPSLNEQFF.

The chain recombines TRBV19 with TRBJ1-4; D is ambiguous. The CDR3 extends over 13 amino acids. The germline V and J ends were trimmed by 6 bases and 10 bases, with 15 bases remaining between them. Per germline, CDR1 LNHDA and CDR2 SQIVND (reference sequence). Written as DNA, the CDR3 is TGTGCCAGTAGCCCCGAGAGGGTACGAAAACTGTTTTTT. The encoded protein is CASSPERVRKLFF.

The J gene is TRBJ2-2, the V gene TRBV7-2; D may be TRBD1 (5 bases). V was pared by 5 bases and J by 5 bases, with 21 bases between. This CDR3 comprises 17 residues. Germline CDR1 reads SGHTA; CDR2 reads FQGNSA. The chain's CDR3 is CASSPGSQGKLTGELFF. The CDR3 nucleotides read TGTGCCAGCAGCCCCGGCAGCCAGGGTAAACTTACCGGGGAGCTGTTTTTT.

A few counts support this clone. This rearrangement joins TRBV7-8 to TRBJ2-7, with D uncertain. Germline CDR1 and CDR2: SGHVS and FQNEAQ. Trimming removed 5 bases at V and 5 bases at J, with 13 bases between. The CDR3 contains 13 residues. CDR3 residues: CASSDGNTDEQYF. CDR3 DNA sequence: TGTGCCAGCAGCGATGGGAATACCGACGAGCAGTACTTC.

The V call is TRBV4-1, the J call TRBJ2-3; 10 positions match TRBD2. Germline trimming cut 4 bases from V and 6 bases from J; bases unmatched to any gene: 7. The CDR3 spans 15 residues. The V gene's germline CDR1 is MGHRA and CDR2 YSYEKL. Written as DNA, the CDR3 is TGCGCCAGCAGCCCTACTAGCGGGGCGGGGGATACGCAGTATTTT. Amino acids: CASSPTSGAGDTQYF.

V is TRBV5-5 and J is TRBJ2-7; D possibly corresponds to TRBD1 (6 bases). CDR3 length: 15 residues. Trimming removed 0 bases from V and 7 bases from J, with 17 bases in between. CDR1 and CDR2 from the germline V gene are SGHKS and YYEKEE (reference sequence). The CDR3 DNA reads TGTGCCAGCAGCTTGGGCAGGGACACCTTTAGAGAGCAGTACTTC. This translates into CASSLGRDTFREQYF.

This clone was counted a few times. The chain carries TRBV6-2 or TRBV6-3 and TRBJ1-1, with D possibly being TRBD1 (5 bases). From germline, CDR1 is MNHEY and CDR2 SVGEGT. The V end was cut by 4 bases, the J end by 6 bases, with 18 bases between. CDR3 size: 15 residues. The chain's CDR3 is CASSSTLSGKPEAFF. CDR3 bases: TGTGCCAGCAGTTCCACCTTGTCAGGGAAGCCTGAAGCTTTCTTT.

The chain combines TRBV2 with TRBJ2-7; 8 positions match TRBD2. V shed 6 bases and J 0 bases; nucleotides not matched to a gene: 7. The CDR3 extends over 15 amino acids. The germline gives CDR1 SNHLY, CDR2 FYNNEI. CDR3 DNA: TGTGCCAGCAGGCTCAGCGGGGGCTCCTCCTACGAGCAGTACTTC. This codes for CASRLSGGSSYEQYF.

The chain combines TRBV28 with TRBJ1-3; TRBD1 is a possible D gene (5 bases). Trimming took off 11 bases at V and 5 bases at J, with 13 bases between the two ends. Looked up from germline, CDR1 is MDHEN and CDR2 is SYDVKM. The CDR3 sequence is 12 residues long. DNA of the CDR3: TGTGCCTCCCGGGACGTGCGAAACACCATATATTTT. This codes for CASRDVRNTIYF. Using reference TRBV28 and TRBJ1-3 for the parts outside the CDR3, the full variable domain is DVKVTQSSRYLVKRTGEKVFLECVQDMDHENMFWYRQDPGLGLRLIYFSYDVKMKEKGDIPEGYSVSREKKERFSLILESASTNQTSMYLCASRDVRNTIYFGEGSWLTVV.

The V call is TRBV7-8, the J call TRBJ1-5; D unresolved. In germline, CDR1 is SGHVS, CDR2 FQNEAQ. CDR3 length equals 13 residues. V gave up 6 bases and J gave up 4 bases, with 10 bases separating them. CDR3 in amino acids: CASRGGGNQPQHF. In DNA, the CDR3 is TGTGCCAGCAGAGGAGGTGGAAATCAGCCCCAGCATTTT.

The CDR3 is CASGRGSGNQPQHF. CDR3 DNA: TGTGCCAGTGGGCGGGGATCGGGCAATCAGCCCCAGCATTTT. The chain has TRBV7-9 and TRBJ1-5; D is unclear. The germline CDR1 and CDR2 sequences are SEHNR and FQNEAQ (reference sequence). V shed 9 bases and J shed 2 bases, with 14 bases lying between them. This CDR3 contains 14 residues.

CDR3 bases: TGTGCCACAAGTTGGAGCAATCAGCCCCAGCATTTT. This encodes CATSWSNQPQHF. V usage is TRBV28 and J usage is TRBJ1-5; D ambiguous. Germline CDR1 is MDHEN and CDR2 is SYDVKM. Trimming took off 10 bases at V and 1 base at J, with 8 bases between the two ends. The CDR3 consists of 12 residues.

The J gene is TRBJ1-5, the V gene TRBV27; possibly TRBD1 for D (6 bases). The V gene's germline CDR1 is MNHEY and CDR2 SMNVEV (reference sequence). V lost 0 bases and J 0 bases, leaving 9 bases between the germline ends. This CDR3 comprises 16 residues. The CDR3 DNA is TGTGCCAGCAGTTTATCTAGAGGGGGTAGCAATCAGCCCCAGCATTTT. This encodes CASSLSRGGSNQPQHF.

This clone was seen a handful of times. The genes are TRBV5-8 and TRBJ2-1; 7 bases are shared with TRBD2. J was trimmed by 9 bases and V by 6 bases; bases with no gene match: 15. This CDR3 has 15 residues. Per the germline V gene, CDR1 is SGHTS and CDR2 is YDEGEE. The CDR3 is CASTTDSGEWSEQFF. The CDR3 region has the DNA TGTGCCAGCACAACAGACAGCGGGGAATGGAGTGAGCAGTTCTTC.

This sequence joins TRBV27 and TRBJ2-3; no reliable D call. In germline, CDR1 is MNHEY, CDR2 SMNVEV (reference sequence). The CDR3 extends over 13 amino acids. V shed 4 bases and J shed 1 base, with 6 bases lying between them. CDR3 region: CASSWGGTDTQYF. Here the CDR3 DNA reads TGTGCCAGCAGTTGGGGTGGCACAGATACGCAGTATTTT.

The rearrangement uses TRBV30 and TRBJ1-2, with D unclear. The CDR3 is made up of 11 amino acids. The V and J ends lost 8 bases and 3 bases respectively, with 10 bases between them. Germline CDR1 reads GTSNPN; CDR2 reads SVGIG (reference sequence). CDR3 bases: TGTGCCGTTAAGCATTACTATGGCTACACCTTC. It codes for CAVKHYYGYTF.

This clone was seen a handful of times. V gene TRBV5-5 combines with J gene TRBJ1-1; 7 bases match TRBD1. The CDR3 consists of 14 residues. The V gene's germline CDR1 is SGHKS and CDR2 YYEKEE (reference sequence). J gave up 10 bases and V 1 base, and 10 bases lay outside the gene matches. Here the CDR3 DNA reads TGTGCCAGCAGCTTGTATTCCGGGACAGCCCTAGCTTTCTTT. It translates to CASSLYSGTALAFF.

The chain couples TRBV27 to TRBJ2-7; perhaps D is TRBD1 or TRBD2 (5 bases each). The CDR3 is 13 amino acids. V lost 0 bases and J lost 8, with 11 bases in between. Germline V lookup: CDR1 MNHEY, CDR2 SMNVEV (reference sequence). In nucleotides, the CDR3 is TGTGCCAGCAGTTTATCAGGGACCTCCAAGCAGTACTTC. As protein: CASSLSGTSKQYF.

The rearrangement links TRBV6-2 or TRBV6-3 to TRBJ2-7; no reliable D call. The germline gives CDR1 MNHEY, CDR2 SVGEGT. The V end lost 0 bases, the J end lost 0 bases, and 12 bases lay between the germline ends. The CDR3 loop spans 16 amino acids. The CDR3, as DNA: TGTGCCAGCAGTTACTCGAGAAGGGCCGGCTCCTACGAGCAGTACTTC. Protein sequence: CASSYSRRAGSYEQYF.

This clone was seen only once. This CDR3 is CASSPTQGASNSPLHF. In nucleotides, the CDR3 is TGCGCCAGCAGCCCCACACAGGGGGCGAGTAATTCACCCCTCCACTTT. V and J are TRBV5-1 and TRBJ1-6, with 9 bases aligning to TRBD1. CDR3 length: 16 residues. The J segment lost 6 bases and the V segment lost 4 bases, leaving 8 bases of the junction unmatched. CDR1 is SGHRS and CDR2 is YFSETQ in the germline V gene. The variable domain in full, with the rest retrieved from reference TRBV5-1 and TRBJ1-6, is KAGVTQTPRYLIKTRGQQVTLSCSPISGHRSVSWYQQTPGQGLQFLFEYFSETQRNKGNFPGRFSGRQFSNSRSEMNVSTLELGDSALYLCASSPTQGASNSPLHFGNGTRLTVT.